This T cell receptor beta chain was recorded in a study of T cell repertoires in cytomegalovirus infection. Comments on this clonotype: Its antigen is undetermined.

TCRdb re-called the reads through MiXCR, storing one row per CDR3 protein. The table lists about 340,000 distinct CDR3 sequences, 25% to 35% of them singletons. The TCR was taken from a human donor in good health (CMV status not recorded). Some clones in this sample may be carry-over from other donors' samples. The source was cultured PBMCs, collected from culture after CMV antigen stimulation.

The CDR3 reads CASSQPLMIETQYF. The CDR3 region has the DNA TGTGCCAGCAGCCAACCCCTAATGATAGAGACCCAGTACTTC. The V call is TRBV4-2, the J call TRBJ2-5; D is undetermined. Trimming removed 2 bases from V and 4 bases from J, with 11 bases in between. Germline CDR1 and CDR2: LGHNA and YNFKEQ. CDR3 length: 14 residues.